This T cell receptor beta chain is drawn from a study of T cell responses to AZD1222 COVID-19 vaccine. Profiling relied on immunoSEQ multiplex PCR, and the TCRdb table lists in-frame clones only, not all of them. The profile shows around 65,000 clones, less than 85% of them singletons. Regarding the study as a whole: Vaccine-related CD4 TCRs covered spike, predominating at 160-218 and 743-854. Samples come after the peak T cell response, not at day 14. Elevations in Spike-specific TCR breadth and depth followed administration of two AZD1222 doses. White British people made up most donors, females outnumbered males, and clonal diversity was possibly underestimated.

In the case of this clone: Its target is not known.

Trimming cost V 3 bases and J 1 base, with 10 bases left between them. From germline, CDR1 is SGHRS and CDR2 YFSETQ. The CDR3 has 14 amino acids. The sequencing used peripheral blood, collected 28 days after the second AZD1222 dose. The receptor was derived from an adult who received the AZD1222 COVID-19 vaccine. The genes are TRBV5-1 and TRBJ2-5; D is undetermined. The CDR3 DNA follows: TGCGCCAGCAGCTCCTGGCCTATCCAAGAGACCCAGTACTTC. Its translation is CASSSWPIQETQYF. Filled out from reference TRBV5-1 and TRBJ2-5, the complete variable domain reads KAGVTQTPRYLIKTRGQQVTLSCSPISGHRSVSWYQQTPGQGLQFLFEYFSETQRNKGNFPGRFSGRQFSNSRSEMNVSTLELGDSALYLCASSSWPIQETQYFGPGTRLLVL.